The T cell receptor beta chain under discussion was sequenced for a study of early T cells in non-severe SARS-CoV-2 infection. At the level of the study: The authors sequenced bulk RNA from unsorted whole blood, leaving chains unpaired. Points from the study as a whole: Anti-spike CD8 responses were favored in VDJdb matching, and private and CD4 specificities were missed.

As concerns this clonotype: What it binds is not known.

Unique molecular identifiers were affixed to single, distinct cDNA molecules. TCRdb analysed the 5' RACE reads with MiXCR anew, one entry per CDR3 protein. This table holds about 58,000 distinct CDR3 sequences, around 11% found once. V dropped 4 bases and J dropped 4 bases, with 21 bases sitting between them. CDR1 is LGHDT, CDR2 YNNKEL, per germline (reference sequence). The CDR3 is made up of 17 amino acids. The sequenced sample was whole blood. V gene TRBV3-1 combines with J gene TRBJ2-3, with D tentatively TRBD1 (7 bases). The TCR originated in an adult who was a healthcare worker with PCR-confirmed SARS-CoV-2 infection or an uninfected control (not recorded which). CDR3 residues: CASSRGSGQGEADTQYF. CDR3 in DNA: TGTGCCAGCAGCCGAGGAAGCGGCCAGGGGGAGGCAGATACGCAGTATTTT.